The sequence of this T cell receptor (beta chain) was determined in a study of shared T cell receptors in the human thymus. Sequencing was performed with immunoSEQ multiplex PCR; in TCRdb, only in-frame clones are kept and a portion is missing. The sample has hundreds of thousands of clones, about 90% seen once; the top ten hold 0.0094%. Germline CDR1 reads SGHNT; CDR2 reads YYREEE (reference sequence). The CDR3 loop spans 14 amino acids. V shed 0 bases, J shed 7 bases, and the junction held 1 base outside the gene matches. This same sample was also taken into another study, of human thymus T cells. According to that study: Thymic TCR repertoires of unrelated people reportedly overlapped highly.

This chain links TRBV5-4 with TRBJ2-1, with 10 bases aligning to TRBD1. Sequencing used thymocytes. This receptor was identified in a boy under two years old with a congenital heart defect. CDR3 sequence (DNA): TGTGCCAGCAGCTTGGCGGACAGGGGGAATGAGCAGTTCTTC. This gives the protein CASSLADRGNEQFF.